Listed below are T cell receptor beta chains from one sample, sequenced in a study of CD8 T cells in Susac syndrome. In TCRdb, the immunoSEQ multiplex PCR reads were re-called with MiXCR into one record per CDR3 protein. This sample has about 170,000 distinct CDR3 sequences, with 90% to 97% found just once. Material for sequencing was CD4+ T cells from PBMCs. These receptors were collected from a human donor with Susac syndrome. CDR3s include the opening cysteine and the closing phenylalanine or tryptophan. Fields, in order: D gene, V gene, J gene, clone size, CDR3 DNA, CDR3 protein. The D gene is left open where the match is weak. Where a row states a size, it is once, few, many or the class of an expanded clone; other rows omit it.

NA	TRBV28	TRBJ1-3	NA	TGTGCCAGCAGTTCAGGACAGACAATCGGAGTAAACACCATATATTTT	CASSSGQTIGVNTIYF
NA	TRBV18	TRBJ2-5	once	TGTGCCAGCTCACCACGACAGCAAGAGACCCAGTACTTC	CASSPRQQETQYF
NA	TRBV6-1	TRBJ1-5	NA	TGTGCCAGCAGTCCTAACCTAATTTATAGCAATCAGCCCCAGCATTTT	CASSPNLIYSNQPQHF
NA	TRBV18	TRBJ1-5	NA	TGTGCCAGCTCACCACAGGGCGGCCAGCCCCAGCATTTT	CASSPQGGQPQHF
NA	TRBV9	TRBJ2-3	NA	TGTGCCAGCAGCGCCGGGACGGCGAAAGATACGCAGTATTTT	CASSAGTAKDTQYF
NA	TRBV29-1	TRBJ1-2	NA	TGCAGCGTTGAAGTTGTGGGGAACTATGGCTACACCTTC	CSVEVVGNYGYTF
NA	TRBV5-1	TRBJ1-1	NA	TGCGCCAGCAGCTTGGACAGAACTGAAGCTTTCTTT	CASSLDRTEAFF
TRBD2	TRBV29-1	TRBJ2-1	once	TGCAGCGTTGAAGTCGGGGACTACAGCTCCTACAATGAGCAGTTCTTC	CSVEVGDYSSYNEQFF
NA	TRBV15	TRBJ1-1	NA	TGTGCCACCAGCAGAGATCGACCGGGAGTGGGAACTGAAGCTTTCTTT	CATSRDRPGVGTEAFF
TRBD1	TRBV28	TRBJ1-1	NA	TGTGCCAGCAGTTCCAGGGACAGGAAGAACACTGAAGCTTTCTTT	CASSSRDRKNTEAFF
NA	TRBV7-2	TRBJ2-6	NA	TGTGCCAGCAGCCCTGGGGTTCGTGGGGCCAACGTCCTGACTTTC	CASSPGVRGANVLTF
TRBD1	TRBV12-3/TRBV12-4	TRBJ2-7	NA	TGTGCCAGCAGTTTAGGAGGGGACAGGGTCCGCGAGCAGTACTTC	CASSLGGDRVREQYF
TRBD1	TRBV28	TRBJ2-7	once	TGTGCCGGACAGGGGGCGGACGAGCAGTACTTC	CAGQGADEQYF
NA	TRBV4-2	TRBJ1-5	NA	TGTGCCAGCAGCCAAGATCAGGGTCCTGGTAAGCCCCAGCATTTT	CASSQDQGPGKPQHF
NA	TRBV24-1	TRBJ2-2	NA	TGTGCCACCCGGGGGGCAGGGAACACCGGGGAGCTGTTTTTT	CATRGAGNTGELFF
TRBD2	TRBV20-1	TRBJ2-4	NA	TGCAGTGCTCCATCTAGCGGAATAGCCAAAAACATTCAGTACTTC	CSAPSSGIAKNIQYF
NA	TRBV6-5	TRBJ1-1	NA	TGTGCCAGCAGTTACGTGCGTGGGCGGAACACTGAAGCTTTCTTT	CASSYVRGRNTEAFF